The rows below give T cell receptor beta chains drawn from one sample of a study of blood T cells in healthy people across ages. TCRdb re-called the 5' RACE reads through MiXCR, storing one row per CDR3 protein. The data show more than 700,000 distinct CDR3 sequences, less than 60% seen once. Sequenced input: blood. These receptors originate from a man aged 80 or over in good health. Each CDR3 is given with its conserved first and last residue.

>TRBV20-1
CSAREPYGSRLPQYF
>TRBV5-1
CASSIETDRSYEQYF
>TRBV5-1
CASSLVPSGSLGTQYF
>TRBV5-6
CASSSMGRKENTGELFF
>TRBV7-8
CASSRTPSEPDTQYF
>TRBV7-2
CASSQTGDSTDTQYF
>TRBV20-1
CSAIHGVFGYGCTF
>TRBV7-3
CASSLTPGWHNEQYF
>TRBV5-1
CASSPTVDHEQYF
>TRBV5-5
CASSLVRFDEQFF
>TRBV6-5
CASSRQGLVQYF
>TRBV28
CASRGNPGRTDTQYF
>TRBV5-4
CASNNQGGTGRNEQFF
>TRBV7-2
CASSARRDTLAGEPNEQFF
>TRBV12-3/TRBV12-4
CASNAGVGDNEQYF
>TRBV3-1
CASSQQGRGTEAFF
>TRBV29-1
CSVPLNSHRGLRKNEQFF
>TRBV11-3
CASSLRQGGVLAVEFF
>TRBV24-1
CATSDAGPAYEQYF
>TRBV19
CASSGGAFRETQYF
>TRBV28
CASRAGTSGGLYEQYF
>TRBV29-1
CSVSRGPEAFF